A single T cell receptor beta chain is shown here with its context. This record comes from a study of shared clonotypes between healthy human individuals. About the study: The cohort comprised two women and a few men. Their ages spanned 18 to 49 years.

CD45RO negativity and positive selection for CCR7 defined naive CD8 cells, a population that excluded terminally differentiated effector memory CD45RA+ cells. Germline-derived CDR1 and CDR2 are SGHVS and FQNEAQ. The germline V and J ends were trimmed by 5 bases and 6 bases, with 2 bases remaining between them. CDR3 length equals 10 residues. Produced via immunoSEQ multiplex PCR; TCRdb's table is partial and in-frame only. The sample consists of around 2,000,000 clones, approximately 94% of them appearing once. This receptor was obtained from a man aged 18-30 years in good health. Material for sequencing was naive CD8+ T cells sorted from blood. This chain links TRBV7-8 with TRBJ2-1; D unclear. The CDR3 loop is CASSGNEQFF. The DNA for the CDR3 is TGTGCCAGCAGCGGCAATGAGCAGTTCTTC.